This T cell receptor (beta chain) stems from a study of Ad26.COV2.S vaccination and SARS-CoV-2 variants. Overall study findings and caveats: Substantial breadth in spike-specific CD8+ and CD4+ T cell responses was reportedly seen after vaccination. Across vaccine and placebo recipients, the breadth of non-spike TCRs was similar.

This CDR3 is built from 13 residues. Germline V lookup: CDR1 SGHRS, CDR2 YFSETQ. V lost 3 bases and J lost 0, with 7 bases in between. Libraries were prepared by immunoSEQ multiplex PCR; TCRdb keeps only in-frame clonotypes and omits some of them. The top ten hold 3% to 5% of the sample, which has around 350,000 clones, about 90% seen once. In regard to this clone: Its target is unknown.

The rearrangement uses TRBV5-1 and TRBJ2-7; D gene unclear. This TCR was sampled from a human donor who had recovered from COVID-19. Here the sequenced sample was peripheral blood, taken after recovery from COVID-19. CDR3 sequence reads: CASSWDFSYEQYF. The CDR3 bases are TGCGCCAGCAGCTGGGATTTCTCCTACGAGCAGTACTTC.